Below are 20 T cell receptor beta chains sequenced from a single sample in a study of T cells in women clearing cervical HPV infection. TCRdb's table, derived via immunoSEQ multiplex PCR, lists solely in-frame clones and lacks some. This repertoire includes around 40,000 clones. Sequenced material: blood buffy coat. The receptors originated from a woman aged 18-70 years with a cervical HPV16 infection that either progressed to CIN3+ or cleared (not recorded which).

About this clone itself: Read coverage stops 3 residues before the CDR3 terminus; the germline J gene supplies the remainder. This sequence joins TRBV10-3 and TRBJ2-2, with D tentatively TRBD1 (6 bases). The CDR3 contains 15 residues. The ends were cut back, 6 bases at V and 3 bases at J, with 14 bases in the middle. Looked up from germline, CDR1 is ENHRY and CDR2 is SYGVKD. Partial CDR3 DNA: TGTGCCATCAGGACAGGCCCTCGGGACACCGGGGAG. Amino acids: CAIRTGPRDTGE. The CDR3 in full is CAIRTGPRDTGELFF.

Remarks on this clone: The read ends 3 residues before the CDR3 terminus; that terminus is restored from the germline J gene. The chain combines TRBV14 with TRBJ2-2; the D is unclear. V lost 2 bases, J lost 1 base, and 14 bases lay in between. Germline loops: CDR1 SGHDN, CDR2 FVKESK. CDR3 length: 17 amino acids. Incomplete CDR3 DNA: TGTGCCAGCAGCCAACACCCCCGCGCACTGAACACCGGGGAG. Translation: CASSQHPRALNTGE. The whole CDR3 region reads CASSQHPRALNTGELFF.

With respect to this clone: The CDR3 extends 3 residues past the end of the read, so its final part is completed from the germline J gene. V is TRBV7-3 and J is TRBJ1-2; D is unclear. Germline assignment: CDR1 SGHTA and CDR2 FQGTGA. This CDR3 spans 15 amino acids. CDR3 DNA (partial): TGTGCCAGCAAACCCTCTAGCGGCTCCTACAATGAC. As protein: CASKPSSGSYND. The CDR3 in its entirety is CASKPSSGSYNDYTF. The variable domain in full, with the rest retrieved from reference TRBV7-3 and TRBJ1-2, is GAGVSQTPSNKVTEKGKYVELRCDPISGHTALYWYRQSLGQGPEFLIYFQGTGAADDSGLPNDRFFAVRPEGSVSTLKIQRTERGDSAVYLCASKPSSGSYNDYTFGSGTRLTVV.

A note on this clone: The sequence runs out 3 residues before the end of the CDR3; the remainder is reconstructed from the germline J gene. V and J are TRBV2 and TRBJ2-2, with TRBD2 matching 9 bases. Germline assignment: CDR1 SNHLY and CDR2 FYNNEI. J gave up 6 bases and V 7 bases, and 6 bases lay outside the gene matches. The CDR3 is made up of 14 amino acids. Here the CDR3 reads CASKVAGDPGELFF. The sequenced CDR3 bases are TGTGCCAGCAAGGTAGCGGGAGACCCCGGGGAG.

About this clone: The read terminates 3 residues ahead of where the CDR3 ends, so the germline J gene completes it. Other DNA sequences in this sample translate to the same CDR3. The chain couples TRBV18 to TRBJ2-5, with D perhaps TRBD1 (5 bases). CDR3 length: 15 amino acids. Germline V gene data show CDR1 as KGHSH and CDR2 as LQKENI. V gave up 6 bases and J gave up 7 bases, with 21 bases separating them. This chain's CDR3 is CASSPPDIPVGTQYF. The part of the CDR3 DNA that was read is TGTGCCAGCTCTCCTCCGGACATTCCTGTAGGGACC.

The covered CDR3 bases are TGTGCCAGTAGTGTTCTAGCGGGGGGAGCCTACGAG. Amino acids: CASSVLAGGAYE. The complete CDR3 sequence is CASSVLAGGAYEQYF. This chain connects TRBV19 to TRBJ2-7; 11 positions match TRBD2. The read terminates 3 residues before the CDR3 end, so the remaining end is supplied by the germline J gene. Germline trimming cut 5 bases from V and 2 bases from J; bases unmatched to any gene: 5. There are 15 residues in the CDR3. Germline V gene data show CDR1 as LNHDA and CDR2 as SQIVND (reference sequence).

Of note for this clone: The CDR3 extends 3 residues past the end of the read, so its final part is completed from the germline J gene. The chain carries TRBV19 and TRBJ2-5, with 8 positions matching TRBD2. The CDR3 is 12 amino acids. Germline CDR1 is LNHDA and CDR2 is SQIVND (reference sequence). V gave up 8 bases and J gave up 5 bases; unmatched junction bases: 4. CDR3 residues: CASGTSGETQYF. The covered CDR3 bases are TGTGCCAGTGGGACTAGTGGGGAGACC.

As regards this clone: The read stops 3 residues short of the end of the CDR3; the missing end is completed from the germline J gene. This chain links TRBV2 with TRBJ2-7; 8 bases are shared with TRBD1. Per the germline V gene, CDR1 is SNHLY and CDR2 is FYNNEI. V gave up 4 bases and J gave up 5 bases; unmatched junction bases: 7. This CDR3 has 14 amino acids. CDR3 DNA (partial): TGTGCCAGCAGTGCGGACAGGGAGATCCACGAG. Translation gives CASSADREIHE. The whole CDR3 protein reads CASSADREIHEQYF.

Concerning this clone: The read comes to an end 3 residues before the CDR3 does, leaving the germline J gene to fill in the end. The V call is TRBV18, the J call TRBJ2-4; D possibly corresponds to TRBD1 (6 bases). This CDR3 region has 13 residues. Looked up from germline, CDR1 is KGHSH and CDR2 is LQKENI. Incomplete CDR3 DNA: TGTGCCAGCTCACCGAACAGGGTCTATGGT. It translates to CASSPNRVYG. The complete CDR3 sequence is CASSPNRVYGQYF.

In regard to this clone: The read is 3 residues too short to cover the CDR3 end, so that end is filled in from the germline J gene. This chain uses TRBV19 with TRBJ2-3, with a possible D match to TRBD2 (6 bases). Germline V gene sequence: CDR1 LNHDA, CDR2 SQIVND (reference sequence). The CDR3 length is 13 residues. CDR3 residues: CASSRGVDQPQYF. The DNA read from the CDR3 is TGTGCCAGTAGTAGGGGGGTGGATCAGCCG.

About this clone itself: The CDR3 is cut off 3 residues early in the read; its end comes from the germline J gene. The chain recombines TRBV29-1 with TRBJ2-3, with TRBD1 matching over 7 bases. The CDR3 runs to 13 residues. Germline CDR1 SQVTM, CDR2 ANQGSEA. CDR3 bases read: TGCAGCGTTGTACAGGGGCTACATCAGCCG. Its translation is CSVVQGLHQP. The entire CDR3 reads CSVVQGLHQPQYF.

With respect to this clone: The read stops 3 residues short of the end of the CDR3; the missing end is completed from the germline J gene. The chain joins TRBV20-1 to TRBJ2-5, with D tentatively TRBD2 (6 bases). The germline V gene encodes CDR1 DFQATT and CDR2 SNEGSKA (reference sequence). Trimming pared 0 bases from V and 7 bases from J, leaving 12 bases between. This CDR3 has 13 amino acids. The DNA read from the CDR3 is TGCAGTGCTAGAGATGCTAGCGTGGGGACC. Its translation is CSARDASVGT. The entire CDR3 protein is CSARDASVGTQYF.

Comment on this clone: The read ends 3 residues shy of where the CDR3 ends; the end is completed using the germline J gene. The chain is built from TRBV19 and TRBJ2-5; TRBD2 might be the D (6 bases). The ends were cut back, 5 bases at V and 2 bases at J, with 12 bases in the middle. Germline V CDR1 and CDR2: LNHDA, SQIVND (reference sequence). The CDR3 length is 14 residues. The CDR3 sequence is CASSASGTQETQYF. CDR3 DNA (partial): TGTGCCAGTAGTGCCTCCGGGACTCAAGAGACC.

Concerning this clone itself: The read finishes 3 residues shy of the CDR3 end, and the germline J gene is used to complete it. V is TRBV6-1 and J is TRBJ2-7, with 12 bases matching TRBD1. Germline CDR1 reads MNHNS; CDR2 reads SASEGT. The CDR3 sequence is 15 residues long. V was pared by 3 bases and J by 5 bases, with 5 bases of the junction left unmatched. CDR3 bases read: TGTGCCAGCAGTGATACCGGGACAGGGGGCGACGAG. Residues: CASSDTGTGGDE. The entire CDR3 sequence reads CASSDTGTGGDEQYF.

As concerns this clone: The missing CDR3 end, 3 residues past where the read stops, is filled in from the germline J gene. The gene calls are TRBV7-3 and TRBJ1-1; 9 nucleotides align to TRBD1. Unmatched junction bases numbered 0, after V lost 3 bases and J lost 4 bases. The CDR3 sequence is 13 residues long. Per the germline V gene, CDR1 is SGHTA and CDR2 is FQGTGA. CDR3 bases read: TGTGCCAGCAGCTTGACAGGGGGCACTGAA. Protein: CASSLTGGTE. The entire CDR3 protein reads CASSLTGGTEAFF. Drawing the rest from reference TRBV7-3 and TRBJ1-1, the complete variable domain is GAGVSQTPSNKVTEKGKYVELRCDPISGHTALYWYRQSLGQGPEFLIYFQGTGAADDSGLPNDRFFAVRPEGSVSTLKIQRTERGDSAVYLCASSLTGGTEAFFGQGTRLTVV.

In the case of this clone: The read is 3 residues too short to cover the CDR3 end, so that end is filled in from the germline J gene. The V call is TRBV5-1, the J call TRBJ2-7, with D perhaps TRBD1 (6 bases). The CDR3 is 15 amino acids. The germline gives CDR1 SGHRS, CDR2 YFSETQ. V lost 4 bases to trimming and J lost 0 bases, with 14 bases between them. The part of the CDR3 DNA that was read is TGCGCCAGCAGCGACTCCGGGACACCCTCCTACGAG. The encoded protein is CASSDSGTPSYE. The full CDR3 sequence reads CASSDSGTPSYEQYF.

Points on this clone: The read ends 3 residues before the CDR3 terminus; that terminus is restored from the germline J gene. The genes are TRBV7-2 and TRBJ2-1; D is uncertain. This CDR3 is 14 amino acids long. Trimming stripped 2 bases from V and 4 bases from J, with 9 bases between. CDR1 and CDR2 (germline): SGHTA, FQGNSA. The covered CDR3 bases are TGTGCCAGCAGCTTACCTCCACATTACAATGAG. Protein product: CASSLPPHYNE. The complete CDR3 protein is CASSLPPHYNEQFF.

CDR3 loop: CASSPRTSGMGDEQFF. The CDR3 DNA, read in part, is TGTGCCAGCTCACCGCGGACTAGCGGGATGGGCGATGAG. This chain joins TRBV18 and TRBJ2-1; the match to TRBD2 covers 12 bases. The CDR3 is cut off 3 residues early in the read; its end comes from the germline J gene. Per germline, CDR1 KGHSH and CDR2 LQKENI. The CDR3 runs to 16 residues. The junction had 8 bases not matched to a gene; V was cut back by 3 bases and J by 8 bases.

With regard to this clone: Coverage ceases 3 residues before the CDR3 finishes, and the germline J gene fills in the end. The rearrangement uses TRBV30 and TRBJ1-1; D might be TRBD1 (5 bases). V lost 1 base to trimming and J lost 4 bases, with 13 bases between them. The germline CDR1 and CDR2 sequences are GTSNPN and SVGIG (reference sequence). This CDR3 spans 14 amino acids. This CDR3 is CAWSGRGFGTEAFF. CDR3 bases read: TGTGCCTGGAGTGGGAGGGGTTTCGGCACTGAA.

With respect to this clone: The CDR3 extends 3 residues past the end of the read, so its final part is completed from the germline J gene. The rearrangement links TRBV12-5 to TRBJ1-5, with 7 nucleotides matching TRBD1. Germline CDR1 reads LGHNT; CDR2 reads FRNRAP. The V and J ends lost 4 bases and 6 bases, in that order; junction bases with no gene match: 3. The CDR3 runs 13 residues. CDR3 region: CASGSTGSQPQHF. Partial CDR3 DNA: TGTGCTAGTGGTTCGACAGGGAGTCAGCCC.